These 8 T cell receptor beta chains came from one sample sequenced in a study of blood T cell repertoires in COVID-19. Data came from immunoSEQ multiplex PCR; TCRdb stores just in-frame clones and leaves some out. The table includes over 250,000 clones, 85% detected once. The sequenced material came from peripheral blood. All receptors come from a man aged 45-65 years with active or convalescent COVID-19.

This chain uses TRBV19 with TRBJ1-1; possible D gene TRBD1, 6 bases. V lost 6 bases and J lost 1, with 18 bases in between. The CDR3 has 16 residues. From germline, CDR1 is LNHDA and CDR2 SQIVND (reference sequence). In DNA, the CDR3 is TGTGCCAGTAGGGTTCGGGGAGCAGGGGAGAACACTGAAGCTTTCTTT. Its protein product is CASRVRGAGENTEAFF.

The rearrangement joins TRBV12-5 to TRBJ2-2, with D possibly matching TRBD1 (6 bases). Trimming removed 7 bases at V and 6 bases at J, with 21 bases between. The CDR3 consists of 16 residues. Germline V lookup: CDR1 LGHNT, CDR2 FRNRAP. As DNA, the CDR3 is TGTGCTAGTGCCGTCACAACAGGGAACAGGGCCGGGGAGCTGTTTTTT. This gives the protein CASAVTTGNRAGELFF.

The rearrangement uses TRBV28 and TRBJ1-2; 9 nucleotides agree with TRBD1. In germline, CDR1 is MDHEN, CDR2 SYDVKM. The CDR3 totals 13 residues. V was clipped by 8 bases and J by 6 bases; unmatched bases: 7. CDR3 amino acids: CASQYRGRDGYTF. As DNA, the CDR3 is TGTGCCAGCCAATACAGGGGGCGAGATGGCTACACCTTC.

V usage is TRBV29-1 and J usage is TRBJ2-7; 12 bases are a match to TRBD2. CDR3 length equals 13 residues. J was trimmed by 4 bases and V by 7 bases; bases with no gene match: 5. Germline V lookup: CDR1 SQVTM, CDR2 ANQGSEA. This CDR3 reads CSAGTSGRYEQYF. In DNA form, the CDR3 reads TGCAGCGCCGGTACTAGCGGGAGGTACGAGCAGTACTTC.

On this clone: Other DNA sequences in this specimen translate into the identical CDR3. The chain recombines TRBV5-1 with TRBJ1-2, with TRBD1 matching over 7 bases. Germline-derived CDR1 and CDR2 are SGHRS and YFSETQ. The ends lost 1 base at V and 3 bases at J; junction bases unmatched: 0. The CDR3 covers 13 residues. In DNA, the CDR3 is TGCGCCAGCAGCTTGACAGGGGACTATGGCTACACCTTC. As protein: CASSLTGDYGYTF.

For the CDR3, the DNA is TGTGCCAGCAGCTTGGCGGCGGGAGAAGAGACCCAGTACTTC. Encoded protein: CASSLAAGEETQYF. The chain uses TRBV5-4 and TRBJ2-5, with 7 nucleotides matching TRBD2. V lost 0 bases, J lost 3 bases, and 2 bases stayed unmatched. This CDR3 contains 14 residues. Germline lookup yields CDR1 SGHNT and CDR2 YYREEE (reference sequence).

This chain connects TRBV27 to TRBJ2-1; 9 bases are shared with TRBD1. The germline V gene encodes CDR1 MNHEY and CDR2 SMNVEV (reference sequence). Germline trimming cut 5 bases from V and 5 bases from J; bases unmatched to any gene: 13. This CDR3 comprises 17 residues. CDR3 in DNA: TGTGCCAGCAGTGGGGGGACAGGGTCGTTGGGTGACAATGAGCAGTTCTTC. It is translated as CASSGGTGSLGDNEQFF.

In its sample, this clone was seen a few times. This chain connects TRBV29-1 to TRBJ2-1; 8 nucleotides agree with TRBD2. V was clipped by 4 bases and J by 6 bases; unmatched bases: 8. CDR3 length: 14 residues. Per germline, CDR1 SQVTM and CDR2 ANQGSEA. The CDR3 here is CSVASGSWGNEQFF. The DNA for the CDR3 is TGCAGCGTTGCAAGCGGGAGCTGGGGCAATGAGCAGTTCTTC.